This entry features one T cell receptor (beta chain) sequence. Its ends do not fully match the called genes, so a read error is possible. This record belongs to a study of T cell changes during pregnancy in multiple sclerosis. Profiling relied on immunoSEQ multiplex PCR, and the TCRdb table lists in-frame clones only, not all of them. The profile covers about 120,000 clones, with roughly 92% appearing a single time and 1.5% to 1.9% taken by the ten largest. The CDR3 contains 13 residues. Germline V gene lookup returns CDR1 SSHAT and CDR2 FNYEAQ (reference sequence). The receptor was derived from a female donor with multiple sclerosis, enrolled in a pregnancy study. This chain connects TRBV7-7 to TRBJ1-1, with no clear D. The source was peripheral blood, collected in the third trimester of pregnancy. CDR3 bases: TGTGCCAGCAGCCCCGGGGTGAAGACTGAAGCTTTCTTT. Protein product: CASSPGVKTEAFF.